This TCR beta chain was found in a study of OX40 agonist ivuxolimab in advanced cancers. Findings and caveats of the study: Partial responders receiving 0.1-3.0 mg/kg showed among the lowest clonal expansion. Among T cells, CD8+ cells averaged more expanded clones than CD4+ cells. At 0.1 to 3.0 mg/kg and by week 6, CD4+ and CD8+ T cells in the blood had expanded clonally. Among the nonresponders, some also had low normalized T-cell clonal expansion.

The CDR3 totals 14 residues. Germline CDR1 SGHTA, CDR2 FQGNSA. V was shortened by 5 bases and J by 2 bases, with 12 bases between the two germline ends. Profiling relied on immunoSEQ multiplex PCR, and the TCRdb table lists in-frame clones only, not all of them. The top ten clones hold almost 1.5% of a sample with about 68,000 clones, around 83% of them seen once. A note on this clone: What it recognizes is unknown.

The input for sequencing was CD4+ or CD8+ T cells sorted from blood, taken in a trial of the OX40 agonist ivuxolimab. This sequence was found in an adult with an advanced solid tumor such as melanoma, head and neck, liver or kidney cancer. The V call is TRBV7-2, the J call TRBJ2-5; a possible D gene is TRBD2 (7 bases). CDR3 sequence (DNA): TGTGCCAGCAGCAGGGCGGGGGCGCAAGAGACCCAGTACTTC. This translates into CASSRAGAQETQYF.